This T cell receptor beta chain originates from a study of blood T cell repertoires in COVID-19. Study summary: Spain, Italy and the United States supplied samples that represented acute and convalescent COVID-19. Sample material is recorded as cDNA or gDNA derived from T cells, B-cell-depleted T cells, or PBMCs.

Authors' processing steps: Quantification of nucleated cells was approximated via reference gene primer amplification. TCRdb's copy holds only in-frame clones and misses some; the assay was immunoSEQ multiplex PCR. V, J and clone size derive from that table, while D and trimming were established from the DNA sequence. The repertoire consists of 130,000 or so clones, with almost 70% occurring once and the leading ten covering about 2.2%. The CDR3 is 14 amino acids. Between the trimmed V and J ends, which lost 1 base and 6 bases, there was a span of 9 bases. Germline V gene lookup returns CDR1 LGHDT and CDR2 YNNKEL (reference sequence).

The TCR was taken from a woman aged 70 to 79 with acute or convalescent COVID-19. Sequencing was performed on peripheral blood. The chain couples TRBV3-1 (or the pseudogene TRBV3-2) to TRBJ2-2; possible D gene TRBD2, 6 bases. CDR3 sequence reads: CASSQGTGAGELFF. The CDR3 DNA sequence: TGTGCCAGCAGCCAAGGAACGGGGGCCGGGGAGCTGTTTTTT.